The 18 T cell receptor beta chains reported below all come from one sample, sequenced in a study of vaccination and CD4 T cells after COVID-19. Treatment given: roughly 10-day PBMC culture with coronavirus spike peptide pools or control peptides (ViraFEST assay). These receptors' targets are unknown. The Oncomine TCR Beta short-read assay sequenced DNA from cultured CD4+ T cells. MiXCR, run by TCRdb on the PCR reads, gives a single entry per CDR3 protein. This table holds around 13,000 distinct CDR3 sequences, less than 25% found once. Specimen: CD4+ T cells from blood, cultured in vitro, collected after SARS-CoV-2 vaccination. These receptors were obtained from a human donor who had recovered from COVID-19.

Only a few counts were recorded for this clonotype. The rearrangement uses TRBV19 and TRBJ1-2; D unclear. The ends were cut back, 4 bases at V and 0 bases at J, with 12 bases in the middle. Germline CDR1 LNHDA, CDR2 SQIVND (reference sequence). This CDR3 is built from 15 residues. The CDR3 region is CASSKPAGTNYGYTF. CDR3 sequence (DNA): TGTGCCAGTAGTAAGCCTGCGGGGACTAACTATGGCTACACCTTC.

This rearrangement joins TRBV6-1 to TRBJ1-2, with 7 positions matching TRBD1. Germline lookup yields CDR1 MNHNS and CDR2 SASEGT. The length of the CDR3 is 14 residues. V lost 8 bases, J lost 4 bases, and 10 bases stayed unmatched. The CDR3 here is CASGGGRGSYGYTF. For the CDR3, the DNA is TGTGCCAGCGGCGGGGGCAGGGGGTCCTATGGCTACACCTTC.

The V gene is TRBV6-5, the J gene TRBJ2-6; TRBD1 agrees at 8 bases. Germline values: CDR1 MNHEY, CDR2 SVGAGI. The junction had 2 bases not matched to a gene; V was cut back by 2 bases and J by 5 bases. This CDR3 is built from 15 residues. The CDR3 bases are TGTGCCAGCAGTTACCAGGGGGCTAGGGCCAACGTCCTGACTTTC. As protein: CASSYQGARANVLTF.

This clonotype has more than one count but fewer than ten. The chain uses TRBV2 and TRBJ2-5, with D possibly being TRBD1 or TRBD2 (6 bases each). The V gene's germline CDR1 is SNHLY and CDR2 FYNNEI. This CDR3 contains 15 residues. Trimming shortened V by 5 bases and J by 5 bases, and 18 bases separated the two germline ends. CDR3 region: CASSNPRGGIETQYF. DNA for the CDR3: TGTGCCAGCAGTAACCCCAGGGGCGGGATTGAGACCCAGTACTTC.

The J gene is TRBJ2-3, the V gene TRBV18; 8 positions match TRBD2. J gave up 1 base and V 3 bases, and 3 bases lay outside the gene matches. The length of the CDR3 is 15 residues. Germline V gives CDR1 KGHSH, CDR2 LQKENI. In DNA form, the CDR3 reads TGTGCCAGCTCACCGCCGACTAGCGGCACAGATACGCAGTATTTT. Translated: CASSPPTSGTDTQYF.

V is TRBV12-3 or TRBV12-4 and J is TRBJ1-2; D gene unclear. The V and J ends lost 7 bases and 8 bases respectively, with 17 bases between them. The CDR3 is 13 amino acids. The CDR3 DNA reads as TGTGCCAGCACCACCCCTGGCCCAGAGGGCTACACCTTC. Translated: CASTTPGPEGYTF.

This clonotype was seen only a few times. The CDR3 nucleotides read TGCAGTGCCCGCGAGCCTACAGGGCTTGAAGCTTTCTTT. This translates into CSAREPTGLEAFF. J is TRBJ1-1 and V is TRBV20-1, with TRBD1 as a possible D gene (6 bases). This CDR3 has 13 residues. Germline V gene data show CDR1 as DFQATT and CDR2 as SNEGSKA (reference sequence). Trimming removed 6 bases at V and 7 bases at J, with 18 bases between.

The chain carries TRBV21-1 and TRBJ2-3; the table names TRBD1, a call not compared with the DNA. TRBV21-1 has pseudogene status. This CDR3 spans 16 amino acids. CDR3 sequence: CASSKERAGGTDTQYF. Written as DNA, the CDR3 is TGTGCCAGCAGCAAAGAGAGAGCAGGGGGCACAGATACGCAGTATTTT.

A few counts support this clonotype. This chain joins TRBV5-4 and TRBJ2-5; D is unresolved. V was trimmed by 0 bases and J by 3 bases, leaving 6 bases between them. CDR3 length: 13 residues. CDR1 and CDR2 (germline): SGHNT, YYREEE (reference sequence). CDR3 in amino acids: CASSLERKETQYF. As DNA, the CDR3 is TGTGCCAGCAGCTTGGAACGGAAAGAGACCCAGTACTTC.

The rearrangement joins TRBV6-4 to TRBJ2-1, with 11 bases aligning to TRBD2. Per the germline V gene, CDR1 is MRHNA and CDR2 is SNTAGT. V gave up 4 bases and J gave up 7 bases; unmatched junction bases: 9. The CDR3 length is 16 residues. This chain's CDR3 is CASSVRTSGLVNEQFF. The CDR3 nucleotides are TGTGCCAGCAGTGTCCGGACTAGCGGGCTGGTAAATGAGCAGTTCTTC.

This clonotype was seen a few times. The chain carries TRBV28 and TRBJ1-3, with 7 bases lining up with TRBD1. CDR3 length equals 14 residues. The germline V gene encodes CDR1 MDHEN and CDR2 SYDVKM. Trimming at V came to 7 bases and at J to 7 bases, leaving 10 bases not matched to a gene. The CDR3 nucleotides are TGTGCCAGCATTCAGGGGCGACAGGGTAACACCATATATTTT. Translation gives CASIQGRQGNTIYF.

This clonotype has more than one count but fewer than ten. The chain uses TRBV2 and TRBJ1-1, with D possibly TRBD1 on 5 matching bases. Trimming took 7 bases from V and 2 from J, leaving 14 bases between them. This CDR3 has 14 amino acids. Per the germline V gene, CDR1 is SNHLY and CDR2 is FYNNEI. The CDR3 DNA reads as TGTGCCAGCACCGTGGGGGGGGGAAACACTGAAGCTTTCTTT. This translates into CASTVGGGNTEAFF. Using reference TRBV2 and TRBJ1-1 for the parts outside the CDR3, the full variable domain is EPEVTQTPSHQVTQMGQEVILRCVPISNHLYFYWYRQILGQKVEFLVSFYNNEISEKSEIFDDQFSVERPDGSNFTLKIRSTKLEDSAMYFCASTVGGGNTEAFFGQGTRLTVV.

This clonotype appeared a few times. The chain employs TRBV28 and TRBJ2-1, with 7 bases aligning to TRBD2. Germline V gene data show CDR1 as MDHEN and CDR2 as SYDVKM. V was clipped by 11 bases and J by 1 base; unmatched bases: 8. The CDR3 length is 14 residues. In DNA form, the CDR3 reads TGTGCCCATTCCTTGGGGGGGTCCTACAATGAGCAGTTCTTC. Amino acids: CAHSLGGSYNEQFF.

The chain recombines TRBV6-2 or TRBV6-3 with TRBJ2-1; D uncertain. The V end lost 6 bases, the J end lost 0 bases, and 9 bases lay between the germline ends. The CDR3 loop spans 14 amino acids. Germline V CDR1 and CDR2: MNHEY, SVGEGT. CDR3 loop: CASRGQSSYNEQFF. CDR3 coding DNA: TGTGCCAGCAGAGGGCAGAGCTCCTACAATGAGCAGTTCTTC.

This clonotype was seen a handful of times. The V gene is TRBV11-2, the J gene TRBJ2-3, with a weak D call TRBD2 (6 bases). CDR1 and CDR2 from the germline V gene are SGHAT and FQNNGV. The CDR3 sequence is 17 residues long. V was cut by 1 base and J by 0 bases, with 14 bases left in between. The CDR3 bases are TGTGCCAGCAGCTTAGGGGTTGGGGGAGGTAGCACAGATACGCAGTATTTT. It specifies CASSLGVGGGSTDTQYF.

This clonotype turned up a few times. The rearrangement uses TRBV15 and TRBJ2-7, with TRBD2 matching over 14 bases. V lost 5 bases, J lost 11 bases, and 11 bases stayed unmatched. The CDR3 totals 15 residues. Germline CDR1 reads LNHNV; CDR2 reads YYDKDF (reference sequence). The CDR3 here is CATSAGLAGGMPKYF. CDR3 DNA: TGTGCCACCAGCGCAGGACTAGCGGGAGGAATGCCCAAGTACTTC.

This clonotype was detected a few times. The CDR3 reads CASSGGGTNSYEQYF. CDR3 in DNA: TGTGCCAGCAGCGGAGGAGGGACGAACTCCTACGAGCAGTACTTC. This chain connects TRBV7-2 to TRBJ2-7; TRBD2 is a possible D gene (6 bases). The ends were cut back, 5 bases at V and 0 bases at J, with 14 bases in the middle. The CDR3 sequence is 15 residues long. Germline CDR1 is SGHTA and CDR2 is FQGNSA.

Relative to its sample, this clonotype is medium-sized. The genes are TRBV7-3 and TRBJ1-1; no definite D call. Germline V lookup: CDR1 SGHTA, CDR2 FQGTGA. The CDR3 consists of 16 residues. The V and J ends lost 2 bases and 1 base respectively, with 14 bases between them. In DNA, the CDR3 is TGTGCCAGCAGCTTAGAGGCAGCGGCTAGGAACACTGAAGCTTTCTTT. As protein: CASSLEAAARNTEAFF.